A selection of T cell receptor beta chains follows, all from one sample in a study of T cell responses to AZD1222 COVID-19 vaccine. TCRdb's copy holds only in-frame clones and misses some; the assay was immunoSEQ multiplex PCR. The sample has some 100,000 clones, about nine tenths seen once; the top ten hold 4.5% to 6.5%. The sample here was peripheral blood, taken on day 0 of AZD1222 vaccination. The receptor source for this set is an adult in good health. CDR3s include the opening cysteine and the closing phenylalanine or tryptophan. Each record gives: J gene, CDR3 length, V gene, clone size, D gene, CDR3 protein, CDR3 DNA. The D gene is left open where the match is weak. A clone size is listed for some rows: how often the clone was seen (once, few, many), or a class if it is expanded.

TRBJ1-2	13	TRBV4-2	-	-	CASSQDRGSADTF	TGTGCCAGCAGCCAAGATCGGGGGTCAGCCGACACCTTC
TRBJ2-7	15	TRBV5-4	-	TRBD2	CASSLDLAGAYEQYF	TGTGCCAGCAGCTTGGATCTAGCGGGAGCCTACGAGCAGTACTTC
TRBJ1-3	16	TRBV5-1	-	-	CASSLGELTSGNTIYF	TGCGCCAGCAGCTTGGGGGAGCTTACCTCTGGAAACACCATATATTTT
TRBJ2-5	14	TRBV27	-	-	CASSPLDGRETQYF	TGTGCCAGCAGTCCACTGGACGGAAGAGAGACCCAGTACTTC
TRBJ2-1	14	TRBV28	-	-	CASATGALYNEQFF	TGTGCCAGCGCTACAGGAGCCTTATACAATGAGCAGTTCTTC
TRBJ1-1	13	TRBV18	-	-	CASSPDKNTEAFF	TGTGCCAGCTCACCTGACAAGAACACTGAAGCTTTCTTT
TRBJ2-5	12	TRBV3-1/TRBV3-2	-	-	CASSHGKETQYF	TGTGCCAGCAGCCACGGAAAAGAGACCCAGTACTTC
TRBJ2-3	16	TRBV18	-	TRBD2	CASSPTSGDRTDTQYF	TGTGCCAGCTCACCGACTAGCGGAGACCGCACAGATACGCAGTATTTT
TRBJ1-1	13	TRBV29-1	-	-	CSVEGKMNTEAFF	TGCAGCGTTGAGGGAAAAATGAACACTGAAGCTTTCTTT
TRBJ1-6	15	TRBV19	-	-	CASSPRTEYNSPLHF	TGTGCCAGTAGTCCTCGGACGGAATACAATTCACCCCTCCACTTT
TRBJ2-7	13	TRBV5-6	-	-	CASSPRRGREQYF	TGTGCCAGCAGCCCCCGGCGGGGGCGGGAGCAGTACTTC
TRBJ1-5	15	TRBV3-1/TRBV3-2	many	-	CASSQDRGGNQPQHF	TGTGCCAGCAGCCAAGATAGGGGGGGCAATCAGCCCCAGCATTTT
TRBJ1-3	13	TRBV2	few	-	CASSAGAGNTIYF	TGTGCCAGCAGTGCAGGGGCTGGAAACACCATATATTTT
TRBJ1-2	17	TRBV4-1	-	-	CASSQELGQGANYGYTF	TGCGCCAGCAGCCAAGAACTAGGGCAGGGAGCTAACTATGGCTACACCTTC
TRBJ2-3	17	TRBV7-9	-	TRBD2	CASSLQETSGGADTQYF	TGTGCCAGCAGCTTACAGGAGACTAGCGGGGGGGCAGATACGCAGTATTTT
TRBJ2-7	14	TRBV10-2	-	-	CASSEARSSYEQYF	TGCGCCAGCAGTGAGGCCAGGAGCTCCTACGAGCAGTACTTC
TRBJ1-1	16	TRBV4-1	-	TRBD1	CASSQGQGSSNTEAFF	TGCGCCAGCAGCCAAGGACAGGGGTCTTCGAACACTGAAGCTTTCTTT
TRBJ1-2	13	TRBV10-3	-	-	CAINPTGSGDYTF	TGTGCCATCAACCCTACAGGAAGCGGTGACTACACCTTC
TRBJ2-4	15	TRBV30	-	TRBD2	CAWRLAGGSKNIQYF	TGTGCCTGGAGGCTAGCGGGAGGGTCCAAAAACATTCAGTACTTC
TRBJ1-2	13	TRBV28	-	TRBD1	CASSPGQDYGYTF	TGTGCCAGCAGTCCCGGACAGGACTATGGCTACACCTTC
TRBJ2-3	17	TRBV14	few	TRBD2	CASSQLAGGTSTDTQYF	TGTGCCAGCAGCCAACTAGCGGGGGGGACTAGCACAGATACGCAGTATTTT
TRBJ1-6	17	TRBV7-9	-	-	CASSLAAGGSYNSPLHF	TGTGCCAGCAGCTTAGCCGCCGGGGGATCCTATAATTCACCCCTCCACTTT
TRBJ2-7	15	TRBV18	-	-	CASSPGQTPSYEQYF	TGTGCCAGCTCACCAGGACAGACCCCTTCCTACGAGCAGTACTTC
TRBJ2-7	12	TRBV28	-	-	CASGGGQDEQYF	TGTGCCAGCGGGGGTGGGCAGGACGAGCAGTACTTC
TRBJ1-6	16	TRBV6-5	-	TRBD1	CASSYWSGGSDSPLHF	TGTGCCAGCAGTTATTGGTCAGGGGGCTCAGATTCACCCCTCCACTTT
TRBJ1-1	11	TRBV6-5	-	-	CASSYGAEAFF	TGTGCCAGCAGTTATGGGGCGGAAGCTTTCTTT
TRBJ2-1	11	TRBV5-1	-	-	CASSLMHEQFF	TGCGCCAGCAGCTTGATGCATGAGCAGTTCTTC
TRBJ2-5	15	TRBV5-4	-	TRBD1	CASSSPGQGIVTQYF	TGTGCCAGCAGCTCTCCGGGACAGGGGATAGTGACCCAGTACTTC